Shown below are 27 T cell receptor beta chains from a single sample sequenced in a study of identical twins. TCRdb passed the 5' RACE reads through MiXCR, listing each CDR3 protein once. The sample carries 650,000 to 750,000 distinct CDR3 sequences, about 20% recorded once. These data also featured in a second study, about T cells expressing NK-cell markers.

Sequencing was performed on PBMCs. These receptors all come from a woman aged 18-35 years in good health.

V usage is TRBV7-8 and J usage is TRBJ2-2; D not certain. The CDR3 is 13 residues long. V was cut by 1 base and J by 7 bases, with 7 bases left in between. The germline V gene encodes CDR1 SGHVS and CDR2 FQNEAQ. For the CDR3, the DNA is TGTGCCAGCAGCTTAGGCCCCGACGGGGAGCTGTTTTTT. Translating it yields CASSLGPDGELFF.

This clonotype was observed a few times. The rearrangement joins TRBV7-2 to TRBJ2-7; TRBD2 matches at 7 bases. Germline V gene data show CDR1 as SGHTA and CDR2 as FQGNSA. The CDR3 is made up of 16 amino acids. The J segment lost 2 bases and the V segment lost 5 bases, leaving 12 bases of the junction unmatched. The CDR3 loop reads CASSRPPSGAPYEQYF. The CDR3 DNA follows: TGTGCCAGCAGCAGACCTCCCAGCGGGGCCCCCTACGAGCAGTACTTC.

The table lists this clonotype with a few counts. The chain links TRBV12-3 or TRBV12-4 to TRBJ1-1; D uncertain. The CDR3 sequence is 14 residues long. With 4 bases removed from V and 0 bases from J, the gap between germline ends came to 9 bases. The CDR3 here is CASSWTEMNTEAFF. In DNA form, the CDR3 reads TGTGCCAGCAGTTGGACGGAAATGAACACTGAAGCTTTCTTT.

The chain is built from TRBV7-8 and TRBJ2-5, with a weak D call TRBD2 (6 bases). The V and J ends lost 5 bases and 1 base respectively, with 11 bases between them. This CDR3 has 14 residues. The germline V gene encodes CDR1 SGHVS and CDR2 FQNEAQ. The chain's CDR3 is CASSVLTSQETQYF. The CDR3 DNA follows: TGTGCCAGCAGCGTCTTGACTAGCCAAGAGACCCAGTACTTC.

CDR3 bases: TGTGCCAGCAGCTCCATTCCTAGAGGCCTCCCCTACGAGCAGTACTTC. Its translation is CASSSIPRGLPYEQYF. This chain joins TRBV7-2 and TRBJ2-7; no clear D. From germline, CDR1 is SGHTA and CDR2 FQGNSA. V lost 4 bases and J 2 bases, leaving 18 bases between the germline ends. The CDR3 length is 16 residues. Supplemented by reference TRBV7-2 and TRBJ2-7, the full variable domain reads GAGVSQSPSNKVTEKGKDVELRCDPISGHTALYWYRQSLGQGLEFLIYFQGNSAPDKSGLPSDRFSAERTGGSVSTLTIQRTQQEDSAVYLCASSSIPRGLPYEQYFGPGTRLTVT.

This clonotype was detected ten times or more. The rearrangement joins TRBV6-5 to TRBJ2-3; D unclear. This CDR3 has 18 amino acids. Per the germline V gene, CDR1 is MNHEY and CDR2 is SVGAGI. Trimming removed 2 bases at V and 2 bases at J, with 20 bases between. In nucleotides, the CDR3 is TGTGCCAGCAGTTACAAACGTCGTCGACCGAGCGCCACAGATACGCAGTATTTT. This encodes CASSYKRRRPSATDTQYF.

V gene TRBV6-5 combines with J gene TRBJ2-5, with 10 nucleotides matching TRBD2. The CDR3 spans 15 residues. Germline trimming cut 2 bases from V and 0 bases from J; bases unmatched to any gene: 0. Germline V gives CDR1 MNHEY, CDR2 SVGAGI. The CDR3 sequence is CASSYLAGDQETQYF. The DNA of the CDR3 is TGTGCCAGCAGTTACCTAGCGGGGGACCAAGAGACCCAGTACTTC.

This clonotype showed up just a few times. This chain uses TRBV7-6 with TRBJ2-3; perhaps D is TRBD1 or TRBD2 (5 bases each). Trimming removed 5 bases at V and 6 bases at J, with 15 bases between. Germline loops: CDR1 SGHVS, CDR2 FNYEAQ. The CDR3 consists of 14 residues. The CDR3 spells CASSPRDPEDTQYF. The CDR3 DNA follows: TGTGCCAGCAGCCCCCGGGACCCCGAGGATACGCAGTATTTT.

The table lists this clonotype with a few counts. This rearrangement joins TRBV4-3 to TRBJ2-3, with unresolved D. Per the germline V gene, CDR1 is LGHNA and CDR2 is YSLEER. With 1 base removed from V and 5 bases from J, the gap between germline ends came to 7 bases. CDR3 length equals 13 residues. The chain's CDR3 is CASSQGMGDTQYF. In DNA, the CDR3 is TGCGCCAGCAGCCAAGGGATGGGAGATACGCAGTATTTT.

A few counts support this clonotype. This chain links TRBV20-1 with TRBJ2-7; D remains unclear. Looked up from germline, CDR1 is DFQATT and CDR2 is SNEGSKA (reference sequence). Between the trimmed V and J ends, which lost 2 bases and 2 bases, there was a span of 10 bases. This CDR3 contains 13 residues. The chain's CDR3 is CSARPGVAYEQYF. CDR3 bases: TGCAGTGCTAGACCGGGCGTCGCCTACGAGCAGTACTTC.

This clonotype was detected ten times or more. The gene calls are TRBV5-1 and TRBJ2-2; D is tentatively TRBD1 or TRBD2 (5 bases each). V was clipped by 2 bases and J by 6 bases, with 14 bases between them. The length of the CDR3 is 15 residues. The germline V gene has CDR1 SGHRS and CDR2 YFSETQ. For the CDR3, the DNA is TGCGCCAGCAGCTTTGACATGAGGGGAGCCGGGGAGCTGTTTTTT. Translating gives CASSFDMRGAGELFF.

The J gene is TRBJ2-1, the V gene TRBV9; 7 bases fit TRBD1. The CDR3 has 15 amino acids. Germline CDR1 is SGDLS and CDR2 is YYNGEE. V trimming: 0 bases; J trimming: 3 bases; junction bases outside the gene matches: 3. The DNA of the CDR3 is TGTGCCAGCAGCGTAGTACAGGGGTACTACAATGAGCAGTTCTTC. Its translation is CASSVVQGYYNEQFF.

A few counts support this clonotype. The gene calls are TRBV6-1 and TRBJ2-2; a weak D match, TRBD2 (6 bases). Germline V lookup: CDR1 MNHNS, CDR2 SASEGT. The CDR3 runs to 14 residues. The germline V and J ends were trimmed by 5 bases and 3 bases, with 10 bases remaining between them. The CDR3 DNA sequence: TGTGCCAGCAGTCGACTAGATTACACCGGGGAGCTGTTTTTT. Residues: CASSRLDYTGELFF.

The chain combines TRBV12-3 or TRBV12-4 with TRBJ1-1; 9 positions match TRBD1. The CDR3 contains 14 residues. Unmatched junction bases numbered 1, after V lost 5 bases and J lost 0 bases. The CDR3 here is CASSDRGVNTEAFF. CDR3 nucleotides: TGTGCCAGCAGTGACAGGGGGGTGAACACTGAAGCTTTCTTT.

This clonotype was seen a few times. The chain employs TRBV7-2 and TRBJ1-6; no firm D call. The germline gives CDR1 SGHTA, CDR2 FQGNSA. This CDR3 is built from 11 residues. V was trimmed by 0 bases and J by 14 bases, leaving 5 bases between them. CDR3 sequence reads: CASSLAGTLHF. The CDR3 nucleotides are TGTGCCAGCAGCTTAGCGGGTACCCTCCACTTT.

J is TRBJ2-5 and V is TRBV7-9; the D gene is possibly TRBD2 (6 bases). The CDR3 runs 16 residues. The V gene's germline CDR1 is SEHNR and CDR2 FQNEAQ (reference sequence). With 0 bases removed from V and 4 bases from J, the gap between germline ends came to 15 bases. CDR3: CASSLAFRGMGETQYF. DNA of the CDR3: TGTGCCAGCAGCTTAGCTTTTCGCGGGATGGGAGAGACCCAGTACTTC.

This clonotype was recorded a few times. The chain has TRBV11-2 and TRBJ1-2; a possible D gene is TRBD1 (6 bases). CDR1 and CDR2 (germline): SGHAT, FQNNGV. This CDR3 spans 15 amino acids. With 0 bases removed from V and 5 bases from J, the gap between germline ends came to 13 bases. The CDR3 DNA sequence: TGTGCCAGCAGCTTAGAGGGGGCAGTTTCGTATGGCTACACCTTC. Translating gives CASSLEGAVSYGYTF.

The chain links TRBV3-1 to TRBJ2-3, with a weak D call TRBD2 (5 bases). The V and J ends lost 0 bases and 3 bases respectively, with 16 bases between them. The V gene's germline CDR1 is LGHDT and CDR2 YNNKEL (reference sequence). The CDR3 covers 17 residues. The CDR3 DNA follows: TGTGCCAGCAGCCAAGATATTCAACTAGGAGGAACAGATACGCAGTATTTT. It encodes CASSQDIQLGGTDTQYF.

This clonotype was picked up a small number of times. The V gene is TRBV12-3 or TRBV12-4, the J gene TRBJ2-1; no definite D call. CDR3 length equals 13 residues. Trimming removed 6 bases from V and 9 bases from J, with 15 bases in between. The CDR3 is CASSRVGEVEQFF. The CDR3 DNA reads TGTGCCAGCAGCCGTGTAGGAGAGGTTGAGCAGTTCTTC.

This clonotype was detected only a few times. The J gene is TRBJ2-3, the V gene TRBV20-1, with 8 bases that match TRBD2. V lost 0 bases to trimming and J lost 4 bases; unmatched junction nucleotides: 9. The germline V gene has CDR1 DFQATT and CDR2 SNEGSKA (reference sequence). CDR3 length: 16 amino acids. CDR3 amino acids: CSARDHGGGFSDTQYF. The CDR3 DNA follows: TGCAGTGCTAGAGATCACGGGGGGGGATTTTCAGATACGCAGTATTTT.

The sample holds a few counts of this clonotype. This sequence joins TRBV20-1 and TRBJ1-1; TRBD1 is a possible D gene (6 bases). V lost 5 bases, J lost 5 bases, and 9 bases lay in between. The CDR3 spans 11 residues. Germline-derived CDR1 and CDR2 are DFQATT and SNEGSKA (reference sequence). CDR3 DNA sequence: TGCAGTGCTCGACAGGTTACTGAAGCTTTCTTT. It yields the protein CSARQVTEAFF.

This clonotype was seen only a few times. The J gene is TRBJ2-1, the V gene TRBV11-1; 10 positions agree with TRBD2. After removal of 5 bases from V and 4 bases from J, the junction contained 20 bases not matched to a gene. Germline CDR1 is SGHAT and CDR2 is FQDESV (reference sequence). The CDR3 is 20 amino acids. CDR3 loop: CASSKEDRVRTSGFYNEQFF. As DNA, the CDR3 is TGTGCCAGCAGCAAGGAGGACAGGGTTAGGACTAGCGGCTTTTACAATGAGCAGTTCTTC.

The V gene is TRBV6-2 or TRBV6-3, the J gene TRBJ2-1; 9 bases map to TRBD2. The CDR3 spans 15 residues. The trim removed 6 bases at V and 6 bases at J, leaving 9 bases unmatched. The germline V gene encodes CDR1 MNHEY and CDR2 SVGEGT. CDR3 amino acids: CASRRASGTGNEQFF. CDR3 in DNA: TGTGCCAGCAGAAGGGCTAGCGGGACGGGCAATGAGCAGTTCTTC.

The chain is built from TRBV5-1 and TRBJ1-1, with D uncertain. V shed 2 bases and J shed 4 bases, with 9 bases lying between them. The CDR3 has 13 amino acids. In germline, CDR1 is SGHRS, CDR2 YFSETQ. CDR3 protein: CASSFVGFTEAFF. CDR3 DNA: TGCGCCAGCAGCTTCGTGGGGTTCACTGAAGCTTTCTTT.

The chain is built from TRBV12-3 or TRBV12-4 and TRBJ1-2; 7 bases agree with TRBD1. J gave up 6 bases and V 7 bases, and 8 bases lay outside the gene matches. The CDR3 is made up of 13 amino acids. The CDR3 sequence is CASKAGGEDGYTF. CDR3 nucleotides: TGTGCCAGCAAGGCAGGGGGTGAGGATGGCTACACCTTC.

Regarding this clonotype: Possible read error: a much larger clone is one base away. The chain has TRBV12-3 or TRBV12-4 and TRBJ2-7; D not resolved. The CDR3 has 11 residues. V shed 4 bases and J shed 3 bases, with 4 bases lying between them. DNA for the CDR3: TGTGCCAGCAGTTACTACTACGAGCAGTACTTC. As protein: CASSYYYEQYF.

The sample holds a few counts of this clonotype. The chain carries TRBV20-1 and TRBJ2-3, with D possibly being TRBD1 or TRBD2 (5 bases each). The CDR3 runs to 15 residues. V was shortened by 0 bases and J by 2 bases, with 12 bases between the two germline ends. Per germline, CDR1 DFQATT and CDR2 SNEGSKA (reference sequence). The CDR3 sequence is CSARDRGRYTDTQYF. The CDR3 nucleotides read TGCAGTGCTAGAGATCGGGGACGTTACACAGATACGCAGTATTTT.